This T cell receptor beta chain was recorded in a study of blood T cell repertoires in COVID-19. Study-level information: Researchers got acute and convalescent COVID-19 samples from the United States, Italy and Spain.

TCRdb's table, derived via immunoSEQ multiplex PCR, lists solely in-frame clones and lacks some. The sample includes 150,000 to 200,000 clones, roughly 80% of them seen just once. The CDR3 is made up of 15 amino acids. Trimming left V 1 base short and J 4 bases short, with 11 bases between. CDR1 and CDR2 from the germline V gene are LNHNV and YYDKDF (reference sequence). The sequencing sample was made of peripheral blood. The sequence derives from a woman older than 75 with acute or convalescent COVID-19. The chain employs TRBV15 and TRBJ2-1; D might be TRBD1 (5 bases). In nucleotides, the CDR3 is TGTGCCACCAGCAGAGTGACAGAAACTTACAATGAGCAGTTCTTC. Its protein is CATSRVTETYNEQFF.